The 29 T cell receptor beta chains reported below all come from one sample, sequenced in a study of T cells in Graves' hyperthyroidism and ophthalmopathy. TCR beta CDR3 regions were amplified from RNA transcripts. Using the HTBI primer set, a first-round RT-PCR was run on the TCR CDR3. MiXCR was run by TCRdb on the multiplex PCR reads, yielding one entry per CDR3 protein. Of more than 300,000 distinct CDR3 sequences detected, 15% to 20% appear once; the ten largest clones hold 40%. The sequencing sample was made of blood. The receptors originated from a man younger than 35 with Graves' ophthalmopathy.

This clonotype was counted a few times. The V gene is TRBV7-9, the J gene TRBJ2-7; D gene uncertain. Germline CDR1 is SEHNR and CDR2 is FQNEAQ (reference sequence). V was shortened by 5 bases and J by 0 bases, with 5 bases between the two germline ends. There are 12 residues in the CDR3. The DNA for the CDR3 is TGTGCCAGCAGCCCTATCTCCTACGAGCAGTACTTC. This codes for CASSPISYEQYF.

The chain has TRBV20-1 and TRBJ2-3; TRBD1 agrees at 8 bases. V was pared by 0 bases and J by 0 bases, with 2 bases of the junction left unmatched. From germline, CDR1 is DFQATT and CDR2 SNEGSKA (reference sequence). The CDR3 is made up of 15 amino acids. CDR3 amino acids: CSARDQGASTDTQYF. The CDR3 DNA reads as TGCAGTGCTAGAGATCAGGGGGCTAGCACAGATACGCAGTATTTT.

This sequence joins TRBV28 and TRBJ1-1; 11 nucleotides line up with TRBD1. From germline, CDR1 is MDHEN and CDR2 SYDVKM. This CDR3 is built from 16 residues. V gave up 5 bases and J gave up 4 bases; unmatched junction bases: 9. The CDR3 loop reads CASSRPGTGGGTEAFF. The CDR3 DNA sequence: TGTGCCAGCAGTCGCCCCGGGACAGGGGGAGGCACTGAAGCTTTCTTT.

A remark on this clonotype: A read error may be the cause here, since a much bigger clone is one base away. This chain connects TRBV7-8 to TRBJ2-2; D possibly corresponds to TRBD1 (5 bases). Germline assignment: CDR1 SGHVS and CDR2 FQNEAQ. V was cut by 2 bases and J by 4 bases, with 23 bases left in between. The CDR3 spans 19 residues. CDR3 loop: CASSLSVSVEDTSTGELFF. In DNA, the CDR3 is TGTGCCAGCAGCTTATCGGTTTCGGTCGAGGACACGAGCACCGGGGAGCTGTTTTTT.

The V call is TRBV12-3 or TRBV12-4, the J call TRBJ2-7; maybe TRBD2 (5 bases). V lost 6 bases and J 4 bases, leaving 10 bases between the germline ends. The CDR3 sequence is 12 residues long. The CDR3 sequence: CASRVRGYEQYF. The DNA of the CDR3 is TGTGCCAGCAGGGTCCGGGGTTACGAGCAGTACTTC.

The sample holds a few counts of this clonotype. The chain employs TRBV19 and TRBJ2-2; D gene unclear. The CDR3 covers 15 residues. CDR1 is LNHDA, CDR2 SQIVND, per germline (reference sequence). The V and J ends lost 0 bases and 5 bases respectively, with 10 bases between them. CDR3 nucleotide sequence: TGTGCCAGTAGTATAGAGGCAGATTTTACCGGGGAGCTGTTTTTT. Translated, it gives CASSIEADFTGELFF.

This clonotype was found many times. The rearrangement links TRBV7-8 to TRBJ2-1; D is perhaps TRBD2 (5 bases). The CDR3 loop spans 14 amino acids. Trimming shortened V by 0 bases and J by 7 bases, and 10 bases separated the two germline ends. Germline V CDR1 and CDR2: SGHVS, FQNEAQ. CDR3 region: CASSLAGSKNEQFF. The CDR3 region has the DNA TGTGCCAGCAGCTTAGCGGGGAGTAAGAATGAGCAGTTCTTC.

Ten or more counts support this clonotype. This CDR3 reads CATSLGGQETQYF. In DNA, the CDR3 is TGTGCCACCTCCCTGGGAGGGCAAGAGACCCAGTACTTC. The chain has TRBV24-1 and TRBJ2-5; TRBD2 agrees at 7 bases. V was clipped by 9 bases and J by 2 bases; unmatched bases: 5. Germline V gene sequence: CDR1 KGHDR, CDR2 SFDVKD. CDR3 size: 13 residues.

This clonotype was seen once. An end of the junction does not agree with germline; a read error may underlie this. V is TRBV5-8 and J is TRBJ2-5; possibly TRBD2 for D (5 bases). The CDR3 length is 16 residues. Germline CDR1 and CDR2: SGHTS and YDEGEE. CDR3 sequence: CASSLGSFGIGETQYF. CDR3 nucleotide sequence: TGCGCCAGCAGCCTGGGGTCCTTCGGGATCGGAGAGACCCAGTACTTC.

This clonotype was picked up many times. The rearrangement links TRBV2 to TRBJ2-7; D gene ambiguous. Germline V lookup: CDR1 SNHLY, CDR2 FYNNEI. The CDR3 covers 11 residues. V gave up 6 bases and J gave up 3 bases, with 6 bases separating them. CDR3 residues: CASRVVYEQYF. The CDR3 bases are TGTGCCAGCAGGGTCGTCTACGAGCAGTACTTC.

This chain links TRBV6-1 with TRBJ2-1, with 16 bases that match TRBD2. The CDR3 covers 15 residues. CDR1 and CDR2 (germline): MNHNS, SASEGT. V shed 8 bases, J shed 6 bases, and the junction held 4 bases outside the gene matches. CDR3 bases: TGTGCCAGCGGGACTAGCGGGGGGGCCGGCAATGAGCAGTTCTTC. Its translation is CASGTSGGAGNEQFF.

This rearrangement joins TRBV19 to TRBJ2-7; perhaps TRBD1 as D (5 bases). CDR1 is LNHDA and CDR2 is SQIVND in the germline V gene (reference sequence). The CDR3 runs 15 residues. Trimming took 0 bases from V and 2 from J, leaving 11 bases between them. CDR3: CASSIDLAGTYEQYF. The CDR3 nucleotides are TGTGCCAGTAGTATAGATCTGGCAGGGACCTACGAGCAGTACTTC.

The table lists this clonotype with a few counts. The rearrangement links TRBV5-1 to TRBJ2-1; 11 positions agree with TRBD2. V lost 0 bases and J lost 8; bases outside the gene matches: 7. There are 16 residues in the CDR3. Germline CDR1 SGHRS, CDR2 YFSETQ. CDR3 region: CASSLGSGGAGDEQFF. CDR3 nucleotides: TGCGCCAGCAGCTTGGGTAGCGGGGGGGCAGGCGATGAGCAGTTCTTC.

This clonotype was recorded at least ten times. The rearrangement joins TRBV19 to TRBJ1-5; D is ambiguous. V was shortened by 6 bases and J by 7 bases, with 19 bases between the two germline ends. The CDR3 has 15 amino acids. Germline V gives CDR1 LNHDA, CDR2 SQIVND (reference sequence). This CDR3 is CASRPEGPVWQPQHF. CDR3 nucleotide sequence: TGTGCCAGTAGGCCAGAAGGGCCCGTGTGGCAGCCCCAGCATTTT.

This clonotype was picked up many times. The chain recombines TRBV7-9 with TRBJ1-1, with TRBD1 matching 7 bases. The CDR3 is 17 amino acids. V was clipped by 7 bases and J by 0 bases; unmatched bases: 14. CDR1 is SEHNR and CDR2 is FQNEAQ in the germline V gene (reference sequence). CDR3 nucleotides: TGTGCCAGCACCTTCGGACAGGCCCCAGGGGTGAACACTGAAGCTTTCTTT. This translates into CASTFGQAPGVNTEAFF.

This clonotype was counted ten times or more. The rearrangement uses TRBV12-3 or TRBV12-4 and TRBJ2-1, with 7 positions matching TRBD2. This CDR3 comprises 17 residues. V lost 3 bases and J lost 2; bases outside the gene matches: 10. CDR3: CASSLDSWTSAYNEQFF. CDR3 sequence (DNA): TGTGCCAGCAGTTTGGACTCGTGGACTAGTGCCTACAATGAGCAGTTCTTC.

In the case of this clonotype: It may be a read error: a sequence one base away is much more abundant. CDR3: CASSWTRLSCGYTF. In nucleotides, the CDR3 is TGTGCCAGCAGTTGGACCAGGCTTAGCTGTGGCTACACCTTC. The rearrangement uses TRBV28 and TRBJ1-2, with D uncertain. The CDR3 has 14 amino acids. Germline CDR1 and CDR2: MDHEN and SYDVKM. V lost 4 bases and J 7 bases, leaving 16 bases between the germline ends.

The chain joins TRBV6-1 to TRBJ1-2; D gene uncertain. Germline V gene data show CDR1 as MNHNS and CDR2 as SASEGT. Trimming stripped 8 bases from V and 2 bases from J, with 12 bases between. CDR3 length: 13 residues. CDR3 bases: TGTGCCAGCGGCCGTGGAGTCAACTATGGCTACACCTTC. Encoded protein: CASGRGVNYGYTF.

The chain combines TRBV28 with TRBJ2-7, with D maybe TRBD2 (5 bases). V was trimmed by 8 bases and J by 7 bases, leaving 9 bases between them. CDR3 length: 10 amino acids. Germline V gene lookup returns CDR1 MDHEN and CDR2 SYDVKM. CDR3 region: CASHPGEQYF. The CDR3 DNA reads as TGTGCCAGCCACCCGGGGGAGCAGTACTTC.

This clonotype was observed many times. The chain combines TRBV27 with TRBJ1-1; TRBD1 aligns across 8 bases. V gave up 8 bases and J gave up 7 bases; unmatched junction bases: 15. Per the germline V gene, CDR1 is MNHEY and CDR2 is SMNVEV (reference sequence). The CDR3 sequence is 15 residues long. Written as DNA, the CDR3 is TGTGCCAGCCACAGGTCCCTGACAGGGGTACTTGAAGCTTTCTTT. Translation gives CASHRSLTGVLEAFF.

This clonotype turned up a few times. The chain is built from TRBV19 and TRBJ2-1, with TRBD1 matching over 10 bases. The CDR3 spans 13 residues. The germline CDR1 and CDR2 sequences are LNHDA and SQIVND (reference sequence). The junction had 3 bases not matched to a gene; V was cut back by 6 bases and J by 7 bases. For the CDR3, the DNA is TGTGCCAGTAGGGACAGGGGGATTAATGAGCAGTTCTTC. Translation gives CASRDRGINEQFF.

This clonotype was seen a handful of times. The chain combines TRBV27 with TRBJ2-3; maybe TRBD2 (5 bases). V lost 5 bases and J lost 2, with 8 bases in between. CDR1 and CDR2 from the germline V gene are MNHEY and SMNVEV (reference sequence). The CDR3 sequence is 13 residues long. As DNA, the CDR3 is TGTGCCAGCAGTGGACTTTACACAGATACGCAGTATTTT. It yields the protein CASSGLYTDTQYF.

The sample holds many counts of this clonotype. The chain links TRBV7-9 to TRBJ2-7; tentative D call: TRBD2 (5 bases). This CDR3 spans 16 amino acids. V was shortened by 1 base and J by 2 bases, with 15 bases between the two germline ends. CDR1 is SEHNR and CDR2 is FQNEAQ in the germline V gene (reference sequence). The CDR3 DNA sequence: TGTGCCAGCAGCTTAGAGGCTAGCCAAACCCCCTACGAGCAGTACTTC. It encodes CASSLEASQTPYEQYF.

This clonotype came up a few times. This chain links TRBV6-5 with TRBJ2-5, with TRBD2 matching over 7 bases. This CDR3 is built from 14 residues. V lost 2 bases and J lost 5; bases outside the gene matches: 5. Germline values: CDR1 MNHEY, CDR2 SVGAGI. The CDR3 loop is CASSYGRGPETQYF. The CDR3 coding sequence is TGTGCCAGCAGTTACGGGAGGGGCCCGGAGACCCAGTACTTC.

The sample holds one count of this clonotype. This rearrangement joins TRBV2 to TRBJ1-2; 8 bases line up with TRBD1. The CDR3 length is 15 residues. Germline V gene data show CDR1 as SNHLY and CDR2 as FYNNEI. V lost 6 bases, J lost 8 bases, and 14 bases stayed unmatched. The CDR3 coding sequence is TGTGCCAGCAGCGCCCACCGGGACAGGCCAAGGGGCTACACCTTC. This encodes CASSAHRDRPRGYTF.

The V call is TRBV2, the J call TRBJ1-5; 8 bases are a match to TRBD1. The CDR3 totals 14 residues. Unmatched junction bases numbered 7, after V lost 9 bases and J lost 3 bases. Germline V gives CDR1 SNHLY, CDR2 FYNNEI. The DNA of the CDR3 is TGTGCCAGTGAGGGGGACAGGTACAATCAGCCCCAGCATTTT. It specifies CASEGDRYNQPQHF.

This clonotype was detected only a few times. This chain links TRBV20-1 with TRBJ2-1; tentative D call: TRBD2 (6 bases). CDR3 length: 13 residues. CDR1 is DFQATT and CDR2 is SNEGSKA in the germline V gene (reference sequence). The CDR3 nucleotides are TGCAGGCCCGGGGGTTCCTCCTACAATGAGCAGTTCTTC. The encoded protein is CRPGGSSYNEQFF.

This clonotype was counted between two and nine times. The chain recombines TRBV19 with TRBJ2-7; D gene unclear. Trimming pared 8 bases from V and 2 bases from J, leaving 7 bases between. The CDR3 consists of 11 residues. Per germline, CDR1 LNHDA and CDR2 SQIVND (reference sequence). CDR3 region: CASGWTYEQYF. CDR3 DNA: TGTGCCAGTGGGTGGACCTACGAGCAGTACTTC.

This clonotype was counted ten times or more. The chain couples TRBV7-9 to TRBJ1-1, with D unclear. Germline CDR1 and CDR2: SEHNR and FQNEAQ (reference sequence). The CDR3 runs 15 residues. Trimming pared 0 bases from V and 3 bases from J, leaving 11 bases between. The CDR3 nucleotides read TGTGCCAGCAGCTTAGCCCGGACGTCGTACACTGAAGCTTTCTTT. It is translated as CASSLARTSYTEAFF.